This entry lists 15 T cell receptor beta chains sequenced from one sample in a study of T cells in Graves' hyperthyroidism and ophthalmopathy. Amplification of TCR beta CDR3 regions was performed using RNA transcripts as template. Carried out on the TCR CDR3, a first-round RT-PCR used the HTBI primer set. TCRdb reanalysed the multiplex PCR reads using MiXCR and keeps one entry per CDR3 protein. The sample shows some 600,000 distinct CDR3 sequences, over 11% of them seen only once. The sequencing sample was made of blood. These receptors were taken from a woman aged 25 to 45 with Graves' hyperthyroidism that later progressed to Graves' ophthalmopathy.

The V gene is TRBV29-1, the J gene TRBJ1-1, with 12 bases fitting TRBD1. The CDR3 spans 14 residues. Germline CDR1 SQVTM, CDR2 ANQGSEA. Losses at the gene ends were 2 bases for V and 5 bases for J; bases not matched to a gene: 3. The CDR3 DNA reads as TGCAGCGTTGAACAGGGACAGGGGGCGACTGAAGCTTTCTTT. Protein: CSVEQGQGATEAFF.

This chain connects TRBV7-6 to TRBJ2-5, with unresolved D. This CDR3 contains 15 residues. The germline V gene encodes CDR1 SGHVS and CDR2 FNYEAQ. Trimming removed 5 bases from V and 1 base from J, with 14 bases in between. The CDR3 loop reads CASSPRSQLQETQYF. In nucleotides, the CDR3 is TGTGCCAGCAGCCCAAGGAGCCAGCTCCAAGAGACCCAGTACTTC.

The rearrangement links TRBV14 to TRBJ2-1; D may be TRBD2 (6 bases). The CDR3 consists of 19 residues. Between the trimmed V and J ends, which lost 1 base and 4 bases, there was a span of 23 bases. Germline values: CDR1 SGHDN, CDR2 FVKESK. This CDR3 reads CASSQGRRRDLPQYNEQFF. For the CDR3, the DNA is TGTGCCAGCAGCCAAGGAAGACGAAGGGACTTACCACAGTACAATGAGCAGTTCTTC.

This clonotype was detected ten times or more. The CDR3 DNA reads TGTGCCAGCGGACAGGGGAGCTCCTACAATGAGCAGTTCTTC. The encoded protein is CASGQGSSYNEQFF. The V and J genes are TRBV12-3 or TRBV12-4 and TRBJ2-1, with 9 bases matching TRBD1. This CDR3 comprises 14 residues. The junction had 2 bases not matched to a gene; V was cut back by 8 bases and J by 0 bases.

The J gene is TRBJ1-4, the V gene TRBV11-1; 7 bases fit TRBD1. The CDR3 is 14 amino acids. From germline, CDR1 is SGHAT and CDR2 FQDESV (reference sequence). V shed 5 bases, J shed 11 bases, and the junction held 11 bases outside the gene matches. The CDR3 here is CASSPRQGSDKLFF. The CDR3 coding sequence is TGTGCCAGCAGCCCGAGACAGGGTTCGGATAAACTGTTTTTT.

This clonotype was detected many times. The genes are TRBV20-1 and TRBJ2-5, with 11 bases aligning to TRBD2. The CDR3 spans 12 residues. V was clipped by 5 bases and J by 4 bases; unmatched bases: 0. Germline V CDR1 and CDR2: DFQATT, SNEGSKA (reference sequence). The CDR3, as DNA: TGCAGTGCTGGGACTAGCGGAGAGACCCAGTACTTC. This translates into CSAGTSGETQYF.

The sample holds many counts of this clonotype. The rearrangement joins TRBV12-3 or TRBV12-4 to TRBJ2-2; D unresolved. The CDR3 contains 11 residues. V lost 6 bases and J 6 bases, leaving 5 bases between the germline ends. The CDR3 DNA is TGTGCCAGCAGATCTCCCGGGGAGCTGTTTTTT. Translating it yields CASRSPGELFF.

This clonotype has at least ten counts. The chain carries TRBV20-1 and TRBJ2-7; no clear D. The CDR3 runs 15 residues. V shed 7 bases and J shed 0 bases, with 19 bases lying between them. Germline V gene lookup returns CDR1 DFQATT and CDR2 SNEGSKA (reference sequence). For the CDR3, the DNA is TGCAGTGGCCGTCACCCTAGTTCCAGCTCCTACGAGCAGTACTTC. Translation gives CSGRHPSSSSYEQYF.

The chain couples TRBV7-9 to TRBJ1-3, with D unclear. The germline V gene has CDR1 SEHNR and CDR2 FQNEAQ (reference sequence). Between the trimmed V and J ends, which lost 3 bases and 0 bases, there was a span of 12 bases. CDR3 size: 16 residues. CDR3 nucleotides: TGTGCCAGCAGCTTGACGGAGAGGCTCTCTGGAAACACCATATATTTT. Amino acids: CASSLTERLSGNTIYF.

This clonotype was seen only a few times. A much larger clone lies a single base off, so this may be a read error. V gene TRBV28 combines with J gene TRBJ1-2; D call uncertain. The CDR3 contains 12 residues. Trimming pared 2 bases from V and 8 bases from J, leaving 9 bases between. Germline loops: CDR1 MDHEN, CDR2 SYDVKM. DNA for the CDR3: TGTGCCAGCAGTTTAAATAGGAGAGGCTACACCTTC. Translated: CASSLNRRGYTF.

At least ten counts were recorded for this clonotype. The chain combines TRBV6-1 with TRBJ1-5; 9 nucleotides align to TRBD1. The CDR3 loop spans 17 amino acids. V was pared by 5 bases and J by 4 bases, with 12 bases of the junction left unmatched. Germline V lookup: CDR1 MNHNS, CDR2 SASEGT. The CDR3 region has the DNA TGTGCCAGCAGTAAGGGAGGACAGGGGATAGGGAATCAGCCCCAGCATTTT. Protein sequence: CASSKGGQGIGNQPQHF.

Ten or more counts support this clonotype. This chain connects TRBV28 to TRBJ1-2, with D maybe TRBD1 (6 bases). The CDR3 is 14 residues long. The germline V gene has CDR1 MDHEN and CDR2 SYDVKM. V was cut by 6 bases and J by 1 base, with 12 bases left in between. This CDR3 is CASSPRTDNYGYTF. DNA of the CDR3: TGTGCCAGCAGCCCGAGGACAGATAACTATGGCTACACCTTC.

DNA of the CDR3: TGTGCCAGCAGTTACGGCAGGGGATTCGATGAAAAACTGTTTTTT. This gives the protein CASSYGRGFDEKLFF. The J gene is TRBJ1-4, the V gene TRBV6-2 or TRBV6-3, with D tentatively TRBD1 (6 bases). CDR1 MNHEY and CDR2 SVGEGT come from the germline V gene. The CDR3 extends over 15 amino acids. Trimming took off 2 bases at V and 6 bases at J, with 13 bases between the two ends.

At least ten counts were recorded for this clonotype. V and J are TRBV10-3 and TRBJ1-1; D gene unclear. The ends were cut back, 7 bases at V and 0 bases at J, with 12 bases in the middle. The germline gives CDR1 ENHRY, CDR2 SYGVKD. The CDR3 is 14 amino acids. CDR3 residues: CAIKWSQMNTEAFF. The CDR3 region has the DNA TGTGCCATCAAATGGAGTCAGATGAACACTGAAGCTTTCTTT.

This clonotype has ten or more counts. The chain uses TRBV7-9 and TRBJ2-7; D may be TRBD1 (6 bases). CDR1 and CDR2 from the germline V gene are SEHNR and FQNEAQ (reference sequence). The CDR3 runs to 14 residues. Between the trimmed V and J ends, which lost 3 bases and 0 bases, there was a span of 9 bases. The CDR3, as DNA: TGTGCCAGCAGCTTCACAGGGAGCTCCTACGAGCAGTACTTC. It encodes CASSFTGSSYEQYF.